The next 16 T cell receptor beta chains were all read from a single sample in a study of kidney transplant recipient with SARS-CoV-2 infection. TCRdb re-called the reads with MiXCR, one entry per CDR3 protein. The table includes approximately 240,000 distinct CDR3 sequences, roughly 26% detected once. Material: a blood sample, obtained at baseline and on roughly day 110 from a kidney transplant recipient. The receptors come from a male patient between 25 and 39 years old who had COVID-19 and was a kidney transplant recipient. The graft donor may have given rise to some T cells.

This clonotype was detected ten times or more. The J gene is TRBJ2-3, the V gene TRBV7-8; maybe TRBD2 (6 bases). V was trimmed by 5 bases and J by 6 bases, leaving 24 bases between them. This CDR3 comprises 17 residues. Germline V gene lookup returns CDR1 SGHVS and CDR2 FQNEAQ. DNA of the CDR3: TGTGCCAGCAGCGTCAGAGTTTTCGGGGGAAGATCGGATACGCAGTATTTT. Amino acids: CASSVRVFGGRSDTQYF.

This clonotype was recorded at least ten times. The rearrangement links TRBV24-1 to TRBJ1-2; D gene ambiguous. The CDR3 is made up of 17 amino acids. The germline CDR1 and CDR2 sequences are KGHDR and SFDVKD. Deletions cut 6 bases from V and 4 bases from J, with 23 bases between. CDR3 nucleotide sequence: TGTGCCACCAGTTATGAAACTAGTACCAGAAAGACCTATGGCTACACCTTC. Its translation is CATSYETSTRKTYGYTF.

The chain joins TRBV5-1 to TRBJ2-7; 8 bases are shared with TRBD2. The junction had 3 bases not matched to a gene; V was cut back by 1 base and J by 6 bases. CDR1 is SGHRS, CDR2 YFSETQ, per germline. This CDR3 is 13 amino acids long. The CDR3 DNA sequence: TGCGCCAGCAGCTTGAGCGGGAGCACCGAGCAGTACTTC. Translation gives CASSLSGSTEQYF.

In this sample, this clonotype turned up many times. CDR3 nucleotide sequence: TGCGCCACCTCTAAGGGACTAGCCCTCAACTATGGCTACACCTTC. As protein: CATSKGLALNYGYTF. The rearrangement joins TRBV5-1 to TRBJ1-2; weak D call: TRBD1 (5 bases). Deletions cut 9 bases from V and 2 bases from J, with 20 bases between. CDR3 size: 15 residues. The germline gives CDR1 SGHRS, CDR2 YFSETQ.

This clonotype was counted ten times or more. V gene TRBV5-5 combines with J gene TRBJ2-3; no clear D gene. The V end was cut by 0 bases, the J end by 10 bases, with 12 bases between. The CDR3 extends over 13 amino acids. Germline CDR1 is SGHKS and CDR2 is YYEKEE (reference sequence). As DNA, the CDR3 is TGTGCCAGCAGCTTGGACCAGCCAGAGGCGCAGTATTTT. It encodes CASSLDQPEAQYF.

Notes on this clonotype: No conserved phenylalanine or tryptophan is present at the end of the CDR3, so a read error is the likely explanation. V gene TRBV11-2 combines with J gene TRBJ2-1; 11 bases align to TRBD2. CDR1 and CDR2 (germline): SGHAT, FQNNGV. The CDR3 runs 21 residues. V lost 2 bases, J lost 0 bases, and 15 bases stayed unmatched. Here the CDR3 DNA reads TGTGCCAGCAGCTTACTTGAGGCTAGCGGGAGGCCCATTATCTCCTACAATGAGCAGTTCTTA. Amino acid sequence: CASSLLEASGRPIISYNEQFL.

This clonotype was observed many times. CDR3 in DNA: TGTGCCAGCAGCCAAGTTTTTGGGGACTTCCAAATAAATAATGAGCAGTTCTTC. This sequence encodes CASSQVFGDFQINNEQFF. V and J are TRBV14 and TRBJ2-1; possibly TRBD2 for D (6 bases). V was trimmed by 1 base and J by 7 bases, leaving 23 bases between them. This CDR3 has 18 residues. Germline CDR1 and CDR2: SGHDN and FVKESK.

This clonotype was found many times. V is TRBV7-2 and J is TRBJ1-2; no firm D call. The CDR3 length is 17 residues. V lost 5 bases and J 4 bases, leaving 23 bases between the germline ends. CDR1 SGHTA and CDR2 FQGNSA come from the germline V gene. The CDR3 nucleotides are TGTGCCAGCAGCCAGCTACCCAGAGACGGAAAGACCTATGGCTACACCTTC. Translation gives CASSQLPRDGKTYGYTF.

As for this clonotype: One base away lies a much larger clone, so this may be a sequencing read error. The chain joins TRBV12-3 or TRBV12-4 to TRBJ1-5; D remains ambiguous. The CDR3 is 14 amino acids. The CDR3 nucleotides read TGTGCCGGCAGCCCCGGCGCACCTTATCAGCCCCAGCATTTT. This encodes CAGSPGAPYQPQHF.

This clonotype was counted many times. The CDR3 here is CASSKRTGDTGELFF. In nucleotides, the CDR3 is TGTGCCAGCAGCAAAAGGACAGGGGACACCGGGGAGCTGTTTTTT. The rearrangement joins TRBV7-3 to TRBJ2-2; TRBD1 matches at 9 bases. The CDR3 is 15 residues long. Germline lookup yields CDR1 SGHTA and CDR2 FQGTGA. The V segment lost 5 bases and the J segment 3 bases; nucleotides outside the gene matches: 4.

The table lists this clonotype with many counts. V is TRBV27 and J is TRBJ1-6, with TRBD1 matching 7 bases. The germline gives CDR1 MNHEY, CDR2 SMNVEV (reference sequence). CDR3 length: 16 residues. The J segment lost 0 bases and the V segment lost 6 bases, leaving 5 bases of the junction unmatched. CDR3 nucleotide sequence: TGTGCCAGCAGGACGACAGGGATCTCCTATAATTCACCCCTCCACTTT. Amino acid sequence: CASRTTGISYNSPLHF.

This clonotype was observed a single time. This sequence may be a read error, since a much larger clone differs from it by one base. The chain employs TRBV5-5 and TRBJ1-2; D unclear. The CDR3 loop spans 16 amino acids. V lost 7 bases and J lost 4, with 23 bases in between. The germline CDR1 and CDR2 sequences are SGHKS and YYEKEE (reference sequence). CDR3 in DNA: TGTGCCAGCCTATTTACTGTCCCGCGAAAGACCTATGGCTACACCTTC. It codes for CASLFTVPRKTYGYTF. The complete variable domain, with remaining parts taken from reference TRBV5-5 and TRBJ1-2, reads DAGVTQSPTHLIKTRGQQVTLRCSPISGHKSVSWYQQVLGQGPQFIFQYYEKEERGRGNFPDRFSARQFPNYSSELNVNALLLGDSALYLCASLFTVPRKTYGYTFGSGTRLTVV.

The table lists this clonotype with many counts. The chain joins TRBV11-2 to TRBJ2-2; D ambiguous. The CDR3 sequence is 16 residues long. V was clipped by 5 bases and J by 3 bases, with 16 bases between them. CDR1 is SGHAT and CDR2 is FQNNGV in the germline V gene. This CDR3 is CASSTSRVLDTGELFF. For the CDR3, the DNA is TGTGCCAGCAGCACCTCTAGGGTTCTTGACACCGGGGAGCTGTTTTTT.

This clonotype was seen repeatedly, ten times or more. The chain is built from TRBV28 and TRBJ1-6; D call uncertain. Germline lookup yields CDR1 MDHEN and CDR2 SYDVKM. The CDR3 runs 14 residues. V dropped 1 base and J dropped 7 bases, with 8 bases sitting between them. CDR3 bases: TGTGCCAGCAGTTTATTGGCAGGAAATTCACCCCTCCACTTT. Translation: CASSLLAGNSPLHF.

This clonotype was counted at least ten times. CDR3 nucleotide sequence: TGTGCCAGCAGGACGGATACTTGGACAGATACGCAGTATTTT. Amino acid sequence: CASRTDTWTDTQYF. The gene calls are TRBV6-5 and TRBJ2-3; D ambiguous. Germline values: CDR1 MNHEY, CDR2 SVGAGI. V was shortened by 6 bases and J by 3 bases, with 13 bases between the two germline ends. The CDR3 has 14 residues.

Comments on this clonotype: No conserved phenylalanine or tryptophan is present at the end of the CDR3, so a read error is the likely explanation. The chain uses TRBV9 and TRBJ1-2; D remains unclear. In germline, CDR1 is SGDLS, CDR2 YYNGEE. The CDR3 loop spans 16 amino acids. V was pared by 7 bases and J by 4 bases, with 23 bases between. The CDR3: CASLSLYSRKTYGYTL. The CDR3, as DNA: TGTGCCAGCCTATCGTTGTACTCAAGAAAGACCTATGGCTACACCCTC.